The clone carrying this T cell receptor (beta chain) was seen a few times. Its antigen is currently unknown. Just one base apart from a much larger clone, this may be a read error. Three rounds of nested PCR, following a modified ARM-PCR protocol, produced the TCRbeta library. TCRdb passed the multiplex PCR reads through MiXCR, listing each CDR3 protein once. The sample includes approximately 130,000 distinct CDR3 sequences, 66% of them seen just once. This specimen belongs to a study of tumor and adjacent non-tumor tissue in lung cancer. The overall study: Samples averaged around 3.9 million productive TCRbeta reads each. The study, taken as a whole, reports: Normal lung showed higher cumulative top 100 clone frequency than tumor.

CDR3 length equals 17 residues. From germline, CDR1 is SGHAT and CDR2 FQNNGV. Trimming stripped 3 bases from V and 3 bases from J, with 18 bases between. This sample's RNA came from whole unsorted tissue. The source material was lung tumor tissue. This TCR came from a man between 25 and 39 years old with non-small cell lung cancer. This chain links TRBV11-2 with TRBJ2-1, with D unclear. CDR3: CASSFGRVIRYYNEQFF. The CDR3, as DNA: TGTGCCAGCAGCTTCGGTCGCGTAATTCGCTACTACAATGAGCAGTTCTTC. Looking up the rest from reference TRBV11-2 and TRBJ2-1 gives the full variable domain: EAGVAQSPRYKIIEKRQSVAFWCNPISGHATLYWYQQILGQGPKLLIQFQNNGVVDDSQLPKDRFSAERLKGVDSTLKIQPAKLEDSAVYLCASSFGRVIRYYNEQFFGPGTRLTVL.